Below, 20 T cell receptor beta chains from the same sample are listed, as sequenced in a study of shared clonotypes between healthy human individuals. Naivety among CD8 cells was defined by CD45RO negativity and positive CCR7 selection, thereby excluding terminally differentiated effector memory CD45RA+ cells. Libraries were prepared by immunoSEQ multiplex PCR; TCRdb keeps only in-frame clonotypes and omits some of them. The repertoire has hundreds of thousands of clones, around 96% of them found once; the top ten carry approximately 0.12%. Sequenced input: naive CD8+ T cells sorted from blood. These receptors were taken from a woman aged 25-40 years in good health.

This chain connects TRBV5-1 to TRBJ2-2; D assignment may be TRBD1 or TRBD2 (5 bases each). The ends were cut back, 1 base at V and 2 bases at J, with 12 bases in the middle. The CDR3 extends over 16 amino acids. CDR1 SGHRS and CDR2 YFSETQ come from the germline V gene. The CDR3 loop is CASSLSGGYNTGELFF. In nucleotides, the CDR3 is TGCGCCAGCAGCTTGAGTGGGGGTTATAACACCGGGGAGCTGTTTTTT.

The chain employs TRBV4-1 and TRBJ1-1, with TRBD1 identical over 9 bases. J was trimmed by 5 bases and V by 2 bases; bases with no gene match: 9. The CDR3 consists of 16 residues. Looked up from germline, CDR1 is MGHRA and CDR2 is YSYEKL. CDR3 residues: CASSQSVGQGKTEAFF. Here the CDR3 DNA reads TGCGCCAGCAGCCAATCAGTAGGACAGGGGAAAACTGAAGCTTTCTTT.

The J gene is TRBJ2-7, the V gene TRBV19, with TRBD1 matching 7 bases. Losses at the gene ends were 3 bases for V and 4 bases for J; bases not matched to a gene: 3. This CDR3 has 13 amino acids. Germline CDR1 and CDR2: LNHDA and SQIVND (reference sequence). CDR3 residues: CASSMTGLYEQYF. CDR3 bases: TGTGCCAGTAGTATGACAGGGTTATACGAGCAGTACTTC.

The V and J genes are TRBV15 and TRBJ2-2; no clear D gene. Germline-derived CDR1 and CDR2 are LNHNV and YYDKDF (reference sequence). With 6 bases removed from V and 5 bases from J, the gap between germline ends came to 13 bases. The length of the CDR3 is 14 residues. The CDR3 DNA reads as TGTGCCACCAGTGGGGTCGGCATTACCGGGGAGCTGTTTTTT. Translated, it gives CATSGVGITGELFF.

The V and J genes are TRBV27 and TRBJ2-7; 7 bases are shared with TRBD2. This CDR3 has 15 amino acids. Germline loops: CDR1 MNHEY, CDR2 SMNVEV (reference sequence). The V gene end was trimmed by 2 bases and the J gene end by 1 base; junction bases not matched to a gene: 5. The CDR3 loop reads CASSLTSDPSYEQYF. The CDR3 coding sequence is TGTGCCAGCAGTTTAACTAGCGACCCGTCCTACGAGCAGTACTTC.

The chain links TRBV19 to TRBJ1-1, with no clear D. V lost 5 bases and J lost 1, with 5 bases in between. The length of the CDR3 is 12 residues. Germline values: CDR1 LNHDA, CDR2 SQIVND (reference sequence). CDR3 residues: CASSVGNTEAFF. CDR3 sequence (DNA): TGTGCCAGTAGTGTCGGGAACACTGAAGCTTTCTTT.

The chain carries TRBV5-6 and TRBJ2-1, with 14 bases matching TRBD2. The germline V gene has CDR1 SGHDT and CDR2 YYEEEE. V was pared by 0 bases and J by 7 bases, with 6 bases of the junction left unmatched. This CDR3 has 17 amino acids. This CDR3 reads CASSLETSGRDINEQFF. In DNA form, the CDR3 reads TGTGCCAGCAGCTTGGAGACTAGCGGGAGGGATATTAATGAGCAGTTCTTC.

The V and J genes are TRBV27 and TRBJ2-7; the match to TRBD1 covers 9 bases. V lost 8 bases to trimming and J lost 4 bases; unmatched junction nucleotides: 9. Per germline, CDR1 MNHEY and CDR2 SMNVEV (reference sequence). This CDR3 has 14 residues. The CDR3 sequence is CASASGTGHYEQYF. CDR3 sequence (DNA): TGTGCCAGCGCCTCCGGGACAGGGCATTACGAGCAGTACTTC.

The CDR3 region has the DNA TGCGCCAGCAGCGTCCAGGGGTCCTACGAGCAGTACTTC. Amino acids: CASSVQGSYEQYF. The chain recombines TRBV5-1 with TRBJ2-7; TRBD1 might be the D (6 bases). CDR1 is SGHRS, CDR2 YFSETQ, per germline. V lost 4 bases and J lost 1, with 9 bases in between. The CDR3 covers 13 residues.

This sequence joins TRBV14 and TRBJ2-7; TRBD2 matches 10 bases. Losses at the gene ends were 4 bases for V and 4 bases for J; bases not matched to a gene: 7. Germline V CDR1 and CDR2: SGHDN, FVKESK. The CDR3 is made up of 15 amino acids. The CDR3, as DNA: TGTGCCAGCAGCCCAATAGCGGGAGGAGGATACGAGCAGTACTTC. Its protein product is CASSPIAGGGYEQYF.

This chain links TRBV19 with TRBJ2-3; TRBD2 aligns across 13 bases. Germline values: CDR1 LNHDA, CDR2 SQIVND (reference sequence). The CDR3 runs to 18 residues. The J segment lost 3 bases and the V segment lost 6 bases, leaving 12 bases of the junction unmatched. The CDR3 DNA reads as TGTGCCAGTAGGACCGGACGACTAGCGGGAGGAGAAACAGATACGCAGTATTTT. Its translation: CASRTGRLAGGETDTQYF.

This chain links TRBV5-5 with TRBJ2-2; 7 bases agree with TRBD1. V lost 4 bases and J lost 1; bases outside the gene matches: 7. Germline V CDR1 and CDR2: SGHKS, YYEKEE (reference sequence). The CDR3 runs to 16 residues. The CDR3 DNA is TGTGCCAGCAGCCCCGGGACAGTTTTGAACACCGGGGAGCTGTTTTTT. Translation gives CASSPGTVLNTGELFF.

The chain employs TRBV19 and TRBJ2-5; possible D gene TRBD2, 6 bases. The V end lost 0 bases, the J end lost 0 bases, and 20 bases lay between the germline ends. This CDR3 is 19 amino acids long. The V gene's germline CDR1 is LNHDA and CDR2 SQIVND (reference sequence). CDR3 nucleotides: TGTGCCAGTAGTATAGACCGGGAGCGGACGGACCTAAACCAAGAGACCCAGTACTTC. Translation: CASSIDRERTDLNQETQYF.

In regard to this clone: The same CDR3 also results from other DNA sequences found in this sample. The chain joins TRBV27 to TRBJ1-1, with a tentative D call TRBD1 (5 bases). V shed 6 bases and J shed 1 base, with 9 bases lying between them. Germline CDR1 reads MNHEY; CDR2 reads SMNVEV (reference sequence). CDR3 length: 13 amino acids. Here the CDR3 reads CASSSTENTEAFF. In DNA, the CDR3 is TGTGCCAGCAGCTCGACAGAGAACACTGAAGCTTTCTTT.

CDR3 residues: CASSLVASGGYEQYF. As DNA, the CDR3 is TGCGCCAGCAGCTTAGTTGCTAGCGGAGGGTACGAGCAGTACTTC. The rearrangement uses TRBV5-1 and TRBJ2-7, with 7 bases matching TRBD2. The V and J ends lost 2 bases and 4 bases, in that order; junction bases with no gene match: 9. Germline V gene data show CDR1 as SGHRS and CDR2 as YFSETQ. This CDR3 contains 15 residues.

The chain couples TRBV9 to TRBJ2-2, with TRBD2 identical over 11 bases. The V segment lost 3 bases and the J segment 5 bases; nucleotides outside the gene matches: 6. Germline V gene lookup returns CDR1 SGDLS and CDR2 YYNGEE. This CDR3 is 16 amino acids long. The CDR3 DNA sequence: TGTGCCAGCAGCGGGGGGACTAGCGGTCAGACCGGGGAGCTGTTTTTT. It translates to CASSGGTSGQTGELFF.

The chain links TRBV9 to TRBJ1-1; D is ambiguous. The CDR3 is made up of 14 amino acids. The germline V gene encodes CDR1 SGDLS and CDR2 YYNGEE. The V and J ends lost 1 base and 4 bases respectively, with 11 bases between them. Here the CDR3 DNA reads TGTGCCAGCAGCGTAAGAACAGTGAGCACTGAAGCTTTCTTT. This encodes CASSVRTVSTEAFF.

CDR3 residues: CASSLDVSPGNTIYF. The CDR3 DNA follows: TGTGCCAGCAGTTTGGACGTTAGCCCTGGAAACACCATATATTTT. The chain carries TRBV27 and TRBJ1-3; no clear D. The CDR3 covers 15 residues. The V and J ends lost 3 bases and 2 bases respectively, with 11 bases between them. The germline CDR1 and CDR2 sequences are MNHEY and SMNVEV (reference sequence).

This clone turned up a few times. The chain couples TRBV4-2 to TRBJ2-7; D is ambiguous. This CDR3 is 12 amino acids long. The ends were cut back, 8 bases at V and 2 bases at J, with 10 bases in the middle. Germline V gene data show CDR1 as LGHNA and CDR2 as YNFKEQ. This CDR3 reads CASGSSTYEQYF. CDR3 DNA: TGTGCCAGCGGCTCAAGTACCTACGAGCAGTACTTC.

The chain employs TRBV5-4 and TRBJ2-2; D possibly corresponds to TRBD2 (6 bases). Trimming stripped 3 bases from V and 4 bases from J, with 10 bases between. The V gene's germline CDR1 is SGHNT and CDR2 YYREEE (reference sequence). This CDR3 spans 14 amino acids. The CDR3 spells CASSYGRGTGELFF. In nucleotides, the CDR3 is TGTGCCAGCAGCTACGGGAGAGGCACCGGGGAGCTGTTTTTT.